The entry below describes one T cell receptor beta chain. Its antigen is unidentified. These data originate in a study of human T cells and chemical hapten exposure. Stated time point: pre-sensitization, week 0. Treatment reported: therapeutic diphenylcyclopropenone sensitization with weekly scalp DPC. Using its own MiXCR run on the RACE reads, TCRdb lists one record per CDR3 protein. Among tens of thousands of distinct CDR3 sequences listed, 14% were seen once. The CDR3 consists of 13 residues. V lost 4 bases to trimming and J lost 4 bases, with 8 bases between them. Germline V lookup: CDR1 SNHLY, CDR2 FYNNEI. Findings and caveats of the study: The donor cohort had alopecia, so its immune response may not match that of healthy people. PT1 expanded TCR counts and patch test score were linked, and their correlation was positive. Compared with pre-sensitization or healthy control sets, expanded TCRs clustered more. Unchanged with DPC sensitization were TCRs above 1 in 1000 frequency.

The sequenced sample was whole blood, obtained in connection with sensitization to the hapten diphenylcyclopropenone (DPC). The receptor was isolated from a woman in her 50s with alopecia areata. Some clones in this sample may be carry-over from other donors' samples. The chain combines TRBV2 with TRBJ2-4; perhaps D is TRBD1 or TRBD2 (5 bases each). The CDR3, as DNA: TGTGCCAGCAGTGGGGACGGTAAAAACATTCAGTACTTC. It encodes CASSGDGKNIQYF.